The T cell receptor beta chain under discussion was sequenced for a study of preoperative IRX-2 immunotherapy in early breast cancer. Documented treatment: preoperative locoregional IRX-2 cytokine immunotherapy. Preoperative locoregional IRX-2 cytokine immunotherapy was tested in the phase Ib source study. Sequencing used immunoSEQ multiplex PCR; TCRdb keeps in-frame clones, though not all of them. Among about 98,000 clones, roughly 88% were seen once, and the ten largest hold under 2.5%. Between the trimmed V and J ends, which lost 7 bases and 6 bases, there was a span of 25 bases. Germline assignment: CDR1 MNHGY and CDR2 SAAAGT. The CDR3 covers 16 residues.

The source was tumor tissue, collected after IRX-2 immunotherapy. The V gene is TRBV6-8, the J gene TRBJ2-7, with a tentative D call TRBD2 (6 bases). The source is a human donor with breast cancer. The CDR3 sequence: CASTIVGGTGLGEQYF. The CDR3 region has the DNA TGTGCCAGCACCATCGTCGGGGGAACAGGTCTGGGCGAGCAGTACTTC.